These 30 T cell receptor beta chains originate from one sample sequenced in a study of Graves' ophthalmopathy and Graves' hyperthyroidism. Investigators amplified TCR beta CDR3 regions from RNA transcripts. A first-round RT-PCR used HTBI primers, followed by a second-round multiplex PCR. MiXCR, applied by TCRdb to the multiplex PCR reads, yields one record per CDR3 protein. Of approximately 1.2 million distinct CDR3 sequences in the sample, 35% to 40% are singletons; the top ten hold around 10%. The specimen was peripheral blood or thyroid tissue (not recorded which). These receptors all come from an adult man with Graves' hyperthyroidism.

This clonotype has only a few counts. This chain joins TRBV10-3 and TRBJ1-5, with a possible D match to TRBD1 (6 bases). The CDR3 sequence is 13 residues long. The germline CDR1 and CDR2 sequences are ENHRY and SYGVKD. Trimming took off 10 bases at V and 4 bases at J, with 14 bases between the two ends. CDR3: CASTVDRNQPQHF. The CDR3 DNA follows: TGTGCCAGCACCGTCGACAGGAATCAGCCCCAGCATTTT.

The rearrangement joins TRBV10-3 to TRBJ2-5; 8 bases map to TRBD2. This CDR3 comprises 15 residues. From germline, CDR1 is ENHRY and CDR2 SYGVKD. V was pared by 4 bases and J by 3 bases, with 7 bases of the junction left unmatched. CDR3 nucleotide sequence: TGTGCCATCAGTGCGCCGGAACTAGCGGAAGAGACCCAGTACTTC. It yields the protein CAISAPELAEETQYF.

The chain links TRBV20-1 to TRBJ1-1, with 12 bases that match TRBD1. V was clipped by 5 bases and J by 4 bases; unmatched bases: 8. Germline CDR1 DFQATT, CDR2 SNEGSKA (reference sequence). This CDR3 comprises 15 residues. The CDR3 spells CSALGGQGAVTEAFF. CDR3 DNA sequence: TGCAGTGCTCTGGGGGGACAGGGGGCGGTCACTGAAGCTTTCTTT.

This clonotype appeared many times. The chain uses TRBV10-3 and TRBJ2-2; TRBD1 is a possible D gene (6 bases). Germline values: CDR1 ENHRY, CDR2 SYGVKD. V lost 4 bases and J 1 base, leaving 10 bases between the germline ends. There are 15 residues in the CDR3. This CDR3 reads CAISGGQGNTGELFF. CDR3 bases: TGTGCCATCAGTGGGGGGCAGGGGAACACCGGGGAGCTGTTTTTT.

The chain has TRBV7-9 and TRBJ1-5, with D perhaps TRBD1 (5 bases). The CDR3 extends over 15 amino acids. Per the germline V gene, CDR1 is SEHNR and CDR2 is FQNEAQ (reference sequence). Trimming took 7 bases from V and 7 from J, leaving 20 bases between them. The CDR3 region is CASKPPEGSGQPQHF. The CDR3 DNA reads as TGTGCCAGCAAACCCCCCGAGGGGTCAGGGCAGCCCCAGCATTTT.

This sequence joins TRBV6-5 and TRBJ2-7; D is unclear. V shed 2 bases and J shed 1 base, with 12 bases lying between them. This CDR3 has 15 amino acids. Germline CDR1 MNHEY, CDR2 SVGAGI. The CDR3 protein is CASSYGRAWSYEQYF. The CDR3 bases are TGTGCCAGCAGTTACGGACGTGCCTGGTCCTACGAGCAGTACTTC.

The chain is built from TRBV29-1 and TRBJ1-1; 9 bases are shared with TRBD1. CDR1 and CDR2 from the germline V gene are SQVTM and ANQGSEA. V lost 7 bases and J lost 5; bases outside the gene matches: 8. The length of the CDR3 is 13 residues. DNA for the CDR3: TGCAGCGCCTCCGGGACAGGGAAGACTGAAGCTTTCTTT. Translating it yields CSASGTGKTEAFF.

CDR3 protein: CASSSGVVETQYF. The CDR3 DNA reads TGCGCCAGCAGCTCGGGGGTAGTGGAGACCCAGTACTTC. J is TRBJ2-5 and V is TRBV5-1; tentative D call: TRBD2 (6 bases). Germline CDR1 reads SGHRS; CDR2 reads YFSETQ. CDR3 size: 13 residues. Trimming stripped 3 bases from V and 5 bases from J, with 11 bases between.

A few counts support this clonotype. The chain joins TRBV10-3 to TRBJ1-3; no firm D call. The CDR3 covers 12 residues. CDR1 and CDR2 (germline): ENHRY, SYGVKD. Trimming took 5 bases from V and 4 from J, leaving 6 bases between them. CDR3 nucleotides: TGTGCCATCAGTACCACAGGAAACACCATATATTTT. It translates to CAISTTGNTIYF.

V is TRBV7-2 and J is TRBJ1-1; D is ambiguous. V was cut by 5 bases and J by 1 base, with 11 bases left in between. The CDR3 covers 14 residues. Germline values: CDR1 SGHTA, CDR2 FQGNSA. In DNA form, the CDR3 reads TGTGCCAGCAGCCGAGGCGGCTCGAACACTGAAGCTTTCTTT. Its protein product is CASSRGGSNTEAFF.

This clonotype was counted at least ten times. The V call is TRBV7-9, the J call TRBJ1-4; tentatively, D is TRBD1 (6 bases). The CDR3 has 14 amino acids. The V gene lost 6 bases and the J gene lost 8 bases, with 16 bases spanning the gap. The V gene's germline CDR1 is SEHNR and CDR2 FQNEAQ (reference sequence). CDR3 nucleotides: TGTGCCAGCAGTCCGACAGGCGGCGGGGAAAAACTGTTTTTT. Amino acid sequence: CASSPTGGGEKLFF.

The chain employs TRBV3-1 and TRBJ2-7; weak D call: TRBD1 (6 bases). Germline V gene lookup returns CDR1 LGHDT and CDR2 YNNKEL (reference sequence). The CDR3 is made up of 16 amino acids. The V and J ends lost 0 bases and 2 bases respectively, with 14 bases between them. CDR3 sequence reads: CASSQERQVFTYEQYF. In nucleotides, the CDR3 is TGTGCCAGCAGCCAAGAAAGACAGGTTTTCACCTACGAGCAGTACTTC.

This clonotype was seen ten or more times. The chain recombines TRBV7-8 with TRBJ2-6; D gene uncertain. The germline CDR1 and CDR2 sequences are SGHVS and FQNEAQ. This CDR3 region has 15 residues. V was clipped by 5 bases and J by 2 bases, with 10 bases between them. CDR3 nucleotide sequence: TGTGCCAGCAGCCTACGGTTTCCTGGGGCCAACGTCCTGACTTTC. Its protein product is CASSLRFPGANVLTF.

On this clonotype: This may be a read error: a much more frequent sequence differs by one nucleotide. This chain links TRBV7-2 with TRBJ2-2; perhaps D is TRBD1 or TRBD2 (5 bases each). The CDR3 is 14 amino acids. Germline CDR1 SGHTA, CDR2 FQGNSA. For the CDR3, the DNA is TGTGCCAGCAGCTTAGCGGGGCAAGCCGGGGAGCTGCTTTTT. This sequence encodes CASSLAGQAGELLF.

This clonotype occurred a few times. V and J are TRBV7-2 and TRBJ1-2; D is unclear. The CDR3 loop spans 15 amino acids. Trimming took 2 bases from V and 1 from J, leaving 11 bases between them. Germline CDR1 SGHTA, CDR2 FQGNSA. The CDR3 DNA follows: TGTGCCAGCAGCTTAAGTCCCGGAATTAACTATGGCTACACCTTC. It encodes CASSLSPGINYGYTF. Drawing the rest from reference TRBV7-2 and TRBJ1-2, the complete variable domain is GAGVSQSPSNKVTEKGKDVELRCDPISGHTALYWYRQSLGQGLEFLIYFQGNSAPDKSGLPSDRFSAERTGGSVSTLTIQRTQQEDSAVYLCASSLSPGINYGYTFGSGTRLTVV.

Worth noting for this clonotype: Relative to the germline gene, one junction end is altered; a read error may explain this. The gene calls are TRBV10-3 and TRBJ2-7; D remains unclear. The CDR3 covers 13 residues. CDR1 and CDR2 (germline): ENHRY, SYGVKD. The DNA for the CDR3 is TGTGCCAGCAGTTACGTGGCATTGGACGAGCAGTACTTC. It is translated as CASSYVALDEQYF.

This chain links TRBV28 with TRBJ1-6; D not certain. Germline V lookup: CDR1 MDHEN, CDR2 SYDVKM. This CDR3 is 14 amino acids long. The germline V and J ends were trimmed by 3 bases and 9 bases, with 12 bases remaining between them. In DNA form, the CDR3 reads TGTGCCAGCAGTTTCCAGGTAGCCCGTTCACCCCTCCACTTT. It is translated as CASSFQVARSPLHF.

Notes on this clonotype: A much larger clone differs by one base, so this may be a read error. The chain recombines TRBV2 with TRBJ2-2; 9 nucleotides line up with TRBD1. V trimming: 1 base; J trimming: 6 bases; junction bases outside the gene matches: 9. Per germline, CDR1 SNHLY and CDR2 FYNNEI. The CDR3 runs 17 residues. CDR3: CASSEVQGQGYAGELFF. DNA for the CDR3: TGTGCCAGCAGTGAAGTTCAGGGACAGGGCTACGCCGGGGAGCTGTTTTTT.

This clonotype occurred many times. J is TRBJ1-1 and V is TRBV15; D might be TRBD1 (5 bases). CDR1 LNHNV and CDR2 YYDKDF come from the germline V gene (reference sequence). This CDR3 region has 14 residues. Deletions cut 4 bases from V and 5 bases from J, with 14 bases between. The DNA of the CDR3 is TGTGCCACCAGCACCGGGGCCGGCCGAACTGAAGCTTTCTTT. Encoded protein: CATSTGAGRTEAFF.

The sample holds many counts of this clonotype. This chain joins TRBV7-2 and TRBJ1-1, with D unclear. The V gene lost 3 bases and the J gene lost 1 base, with 9 bases spanning the gap. Germline CDR1 and CDR2: SGHTA and FQGNSA. There are 14 residues in the CDR3. The CDR3 protein is CASSLLIQNTEAFF. CDR3 sequence (DNA): TGTGCCAGCAGCTTGTTAATTCAGAACACTGAAGCTTTCTTT.

This clonotype was detected a few times. Here the CDR3 reads CASTLRTSDYGYTF. In nucleotides, the CDR3 is TGTGCCAGCACTCTTCGGACCAGCGACTATGGCTACACCTTC. The chain links TRBV12-3 or TRBV12-4 to TRBJ1-2; D ambiguous. V was pared by 7 bases and J by 3 bases, with 15 bases between. The length of the CDR3 is 14 residues.

This clonotype was seen at least ten times. This chain links TRBV2 with TRBJ2-5; D gene ambiguous. Germline-derived CDR1 and CDR2 are SNHLY and FYNNEI. Trimming stripped 4 bases from V and 5 bases from J, with 5 bases between. The CDR3 is made up of 11 amino acids. The CDR3 loop reads CASSGSETQYF. CDR3 nucleotide sequence: TGTGCCAGCAGTGGGTCGGAGACCCAGTACTTC.

Details on this clonotype: The conserved phenylalanine or tryptophan normally closing the CDR3 is absent here, so this likely arose from a read error. Because the CDR3's place on the DNA is in doubt, the DNA is left out and the CDR3 is given as listed by TCRdb. CDR3 protein: CASSLTRGY. The chain employs TRBV7-8 and TRBJ2-5. Germline values: CDR1 SGHVS, CDR2 FQNEAQ. The CDR3 is 9 residues long, counting both termini.

In its sample, this clonotype was seen a few times. The chain uses TRBV10-1 and TRBJ1-1, with D perhaps matching TRBD1 (6 bases). The CDR3 is 12 residues long. CDR1 and CDR2 from the germline V gene are WNHNN and SYGVQD (reference sequence). V was cut by 8 bases and J by 3 bases, with 10 bases left in between. CDR3 sequence: CASQGLDTEAFF. CDR3 in DNA: TGCGCCAGCCAGGGGTTGGACACTGAAGCTTTCTTT.

CDR3: CASSPRTGGTSMNTEAFF. DNA for the CDR3: TGTGCCAGTAGTCCCCGGACAGGGGGGACCTCAATGAACACTGAAGCTTTCTTT. V and J are TRBV19 and TRBJ1-1, with TRBD1 matching 10 bases. The CDR3 has 18 amino acids. V was clipped by 5 bases and J by 0 bases; unmatched bases: 12. Germline V gives CDR1 LNHDA, CDR2 SQIVND (reference sequence). The full variable domain, with the rest looked up from reference TRBV19 and TRBJ1-1, is DGGITQSPKYLFRKEGQNVTLSCEQNLNHDAMYWYRQDPGQGLRLIYYSQIVNDFQKGDIAEGYSVSREKKESFPLTVTSAQKNPTAFYLCASSPRTGGTSMNTEAFFGQGTRLTVV.

This chain links TRBV15 with TRBJ2-7; D call uncertain. The germline V gene has CDR1 LNHNV and CDR2 YYDKDF (reference sequence). The CDR3 covers 13 residues. Trimming removed 5 bases at V and 4 bases at J, with 12 bases between. CDR3 sequence: CATSQDGLYEQYF. The CDR3 nucleotides read TGTGCCACCAGCCAAGACGGGTTGTACGAGCAGTACTTC.

This chain links TRBV29-1 with TRBJ2-3; TRBD2 matches 8 bases. CDR1 and CDR2 (germline): SQVTM, ANQGSEA. The trim removed 4 bases at V and 4 bases at J, leaving 13 bases unmatched. CDR3 size: 16 residues. CDR3 in amino acids: CSVAPFMRGAADTQYF. For the CDR3, the DNA is TGCAGCGTTGCGCCCTTCATGCGGGGGGCCGCAGATACGCAGTATTTT.

This clonotype has only a few counts. The chain links TRBV30 to TRBJ1-1, with D perhaps TRBD1 (5 bases). The CDR3 consists of 11 residues. The V and J ends lost 4 bases and 8 bases respectively, with 11 bases between them. Germline V gene sequence: CDR1 GTSNPN, CDR2 SVGIG (reference sequence). The CDR3 loop reads CAWTDSREAFF. CDR3 DNA: TGTGCCTGGACAGACAGTCGGGAAGCTTTCTTT.

This clonotype was observed at least ten times. This chain joins TRBV20-1 and TRBJ1-3; tentatively, D is TRBD1 (5 bases). The CDR3 length is 13 residues. Trimming cost V 3 bases and J 6 bases, with 12 bases left between them. Looked up from germline, CDR1 is DFQATT and CDR2 is SNEGSKA (reference sequence). The CDR3 coding sequence is TGCAGTGCTAGGACAGTGTCGGAAAACACCATATATTTT. Translated, it gives CSARTVSENTIYF.

V gene TRBV7-9 combines with J gene TRBJ1-2; TRBD1 is a possible D gene (6 bases). This CDR3 spans 15 amino acids. Germline values: CDR1 SEHNR, CDR2 FQNEAQ (reference sequence). The V gene lost 5 bases and the J gene lost 4 bases, with 17 bases spanning the gap. The DNA for the CDR3 is TGTGCCAGCAGCCGGACATCCAGGGGAAGCTATGGCTACACCTTC. Translation: CASSRTSRGSYGYTF.